These 28 T cell receptor beta chains were all obtained from the same sample, sequenced in a study of T cell changes during pregnancy in multiple sclerosis. Assay: immunoSEQ multiplex PCR; the TCRdb copy retains only in-frame clones and omits some. This table has 40,000 to 50,000 clones, roughly nine tenths appearing once. Source: CD4+ T cells from peripheral blood mononuclear cells, taken in the first trimester of pregnancy. These receptors all come from a female donor with multiple sclerosis, enrolled in a pregnancy study.

This chain connects TRBV7-2 to TRBJ2-7; 10 positions agree with TRBD2. Germline CDR1 is SGHTA and CDR2 is FQGNSA. The ends lost 6 bases at V and 2 bases at J; junction bases unmatched: 13. The CDR3 sequence is 17 residues long. CDR3 loop: CASSLYAGTSATYEQYF. Written as DNA, the CDR3 is TGTGCCAGCAGTTTATATGCCGGGACTAGCGCAACCTACGAGCAGTACTTC.

The chain joins TRBV7-2 to TRBJ1-2; 8 bases agree with TRBD1. The CDR3 consists of 14 residues. V shed 1 base and J 8 bases; nucleotides not matched to a gene: 6. Germline loops: CDR1 SGHTA, CDR2 FQGNSA. The CDR3 DNA reads as TGTGCCAGCAGCTTAGTTCCCCAGGGGGCAGGCTACACCTTC. Amino acids: CASSLVPQGAGYTF. The entire variable domain, with the rest obtained from reference TRBV7-2 and TRBJ1-2, is as follows: GAGVSQSPSNKVTEKGKDVELRCDPISGHTALYWYRQSLGQGLEFLIYFQGNSAPDKSGLPSDRFSAERTGGSVSTLTIQRTQQEDSAVYLCASSLVPQGAGYTFGSGTRLTVV.

The chain carries TRBV7-6 and TRBJ2-2; D is uncertain. The CDR3 extends over 14 amino acids. Between the trimmed V and J ends, which lost 5 bases and 0 bases, there was a span of 7 bases. Germline CDR1 SGHVS, CDR2 FNYEAQ. CDR3 coding DNA: TGTGCCAGCAGCCTTAATACGAACACCGGGGAGCTGTTTTTT. Amino acid sequence: CASSLNTNTGELFF.

The rearrangement uses TRBV19 and TRBJ2-7; 9 bases line up with TRBD1. The germline V gene has CDR1 LNHDA and CDR2 SQIVND (reference sequence). The V gene end was trimmed by 5 bases and the J gene end by 6 bases; junction bases not matched to a gene: 5. The CDR3 spans 13 residues. CDR3 in amino acids: CASSPRDRAEQYF. The CDR3 bases are TGTGCCAGTAGTCCCCGGGACAGGGCCGAGCAGTACTTC.

The chain uses TRBV5-1 and TRBJ2-5, with D possibly being TRBD1 (5 bases). CDR3 length: 15 residues. Germline CDR1 reads SGHRS; CDR2 reads YFSETQ. V lost 4 bases to trimming and J lost 5 bases, with 18 bases between them. DNA of the CDR3: TGCGCCAGCAGCCCCGCCGTAGTACAGGTGGAGACCCAGTACTTC. This gives the protein CASSPAVVQVETQYF. The entire variable domain, with the rest obtained from reference TRBV5-1 and TRBJ2-5, is as follows: KAGVTQTPRYLIKTRGQQVTLSCSPISGHRSVSWYQQTPGQGLQFLFEYFSETQRNKGNFPGRFSGRQFSNSRSEMNVSTLELGDSALYLCASSPAVVQVETQYFGPGTRLLVL.

The rearrangement links TRBV28 to TRBJ2-4; unclear D gene. Trimming removed 4 bases from V and 0 bases from J, with 7 bases in between. The length of the CDR3 is 14 residues. Germline CDR1 is MDHEN and CDR2 is SYDVKM. The chain's CDR3 is CASSSGLAKNIQYF. CDR3 nucleotide sequence: TGTGCCAGCAGTTCGGGTTTAGCCAAAAACATTCAGTACTTC.

The V call is TRBV19, the J call TRBJ2-7; 10 bases are shared with TRBD1. CDR3 size: 18 residues. Germline loops: CDR1 LNHDA, CDR2 SQIVND (reference sequence). The trim removed 3 bases at V and 4 bases at J, leaving 15 bases unmatched. CDR3 protein: CASSIYPPGDRGFYEQYF. The CDR3 coding sequence is TGTGCCAGTAGTATTTACCCACCAGGGGACAGGGGATTTTACGAGCAGTACTTC.

In this sample, this clone turned up a few times. The V call is TRBV7-9, the J call TRBJ1-2; 10 bases are a match to TRBD1. The V gene's germline CDR1 is SEHNR and CDR2 FQNEAQ (reference sequence). The ends lost 5 bases at V and 6 bases at J; junction bases unmatched: 12. This CDR3 is built from 16 residues. CDR3 sequence: CASSKTWDRGGDGYTF. The CDR3 nucleotides are TGTGCCAGCAGCAAAACGTGGGACAGGGGAGGGGATGGCTACACCTTC. Based on the CDR3 plus reference TRBV7-9 and TRBJ1-2, the full variable domain is DTGVSQNPRHKITKRGQNVTFRCDPISEHNRLYWYRQTLGQGPEFLTYFQNEAQLEKSRLLSDRFSAERPKGSFSTLEIQRTEQGDSAMYLCASSKTWDRGGDGYTFGSGTRLTVV.

The chain combines TRBV16 with TRBJ1-1; 7 bases are shared with TRBD1. J was trimmed by 0 bases and V by 0 bases; bases with no gene match: 4. The germline V gene encodes CDR1 KGHSY and CDR2 FQNENV. The CDR3 spans 16 residues. The CDR3 region has the DNA TGTGCCAGCAGCCAATCCAGGGGGGCTTTGAACACTGAAGCTTTCTTT. It yields the protein CASSQSRGALNTEAFF.

This clone has only a few counts. The gene calls are TRBV4-1 and TRBJ2-7; D is possibly TRBD2 (5 bases). The CDR3 has 17 amino acids. Germline assignment: CDR1 MGHRA and CDR2 YSYEKL. V shed 2 bases and J shed 0 bases, with 17 bases lying between them. The CDR3, as DNA: TGCGCCAGCAGCCAACAAGACTTCCTTGGGAGCTCCTACGAGCAGTACTTC. Its protein is CASSQQDFLGSSYEQYF.

The chain links TRBV19 to TRBJ2-6; D not resolved. The V gene's germline CDR1 is LNHDA and CDR2 SQIVND (reference sequence). V lost 4 bases and J lost 0, with 7 bases in between. This CDR3 region has 15 residues. The chain's CDR3 is CASSTYVSGANVLTF. The DNA for the CDR3 is TGTGCCAGTAGTACCTATGTCTCTGGGGCCAACGTCCTGACTTTC.

The chain couples TRBV6-4 to TRBJ2-2; 8 nucleotides match TRBD2. The germline V gene encodes CDR1 MRHNA and CDR2 SNTAGT. The CDR3 sequence is 13 residues long. Germline trimming cut 4 bases from V and 5 bases from J; bases unmatched to any gene: 0. DNA for the CDR3: TGTGCCAGCAGTGCTAGCGGGACCGGGGAGCTGTTTTTT. It specifies CASSASGTGELFF.

The J gene is TRBJ2-7, the V gene TRBV2, with 10 positions matching TRBD2. V lost 2 bases, J lost 2 bases, and 3 bases stayed unmatched. CDR3 length: 15 residues. Germline-derived CDR1 and CDR2 are SNHLY and FYNNEI. The CDR3 bases are TGTGCCAGCAGTGAAAATCTAGCGGGAGCCTACGAGCAGTACTTC. Translation gives CASSENLAGAYEQYF. The whole variable domain, filled in from reference TRBV2 and TRBJ2-7, reads EPEVTQTPSHQVTQMGQEVILRCVPISNHLYFYWYRQILGQKVEFLVSFYNNEISEKSEIFDDQFSVERPDGSNFTLKIRSTKLEDSAMYFCASSENLAGAYEQYFGPGTRLTVT.

The rearrangement joins TRBV5-1 to TRBJ2-7, with D tentatively TRBD2 (7 bases). V was shortened by 0 bases and J by 6 bases, with 16 bases between the two germline ends. The CDR3 has 15 amino acids. Germline V gene lookup returns CDR1 SGHRS and CDR2 YFSETQ. CDR3 sequence (DNA): TGCGCCAGCAGCTTGGGGCTAGCGGAGGGGGGCGAGCAGTACTTC. Amino acids: CASSLGLAEGGEQYF.

V and J are TRBV7-2 and TRBJ1-2; no definite D call. Per germline, CDR1 SGHTA and CDR2 FQGNSA. The CDR3 is made up of 16 amino acids. V lost 4 bases, J lost 7 bases, and 22 bases lay in between. In nucleotides, the CDR3 is TGTGCCAGCAGCTCCCCGACCTGGGGAGTACGGATTGGCTACACCTTC. Its protein product is CASSSPTWGVRIGYTF. The whole variable domain, filled in from reference TRBV7-2 and TRBJ1-2, reads GAGVSQSPSNKVTEKGKDVELRCDPISGHTALYWYRQSLGQGLEFLIYFQGNSAPDKSGLPSDRFSAERTGGSVSTLTIQRTQQEDSAVYLCASSSPTWGVRIGYTFGSGTRLTVV.

The rearrangement joins TRBV11-2 to TRBJ2-7; 9 bases align to TRBD2. Germline CDR1 and CDR2: SGHAT and FQNNGV. The CDR3 consists of 15 residues. V shed 7 bases and J 4 bases; nucleotides not matched to a gene: 11. The CDR3 spells CASTPGLAGLYEQYF. The CDR3 coding sequence is TGTGCCAGCACCCCCGGCCTAGCGGGACTGTACGAGCAGTACTTC.

In its sample, this clone was seen once. The rearrangement links TRBV9 to TRBJ2-7, with D uncertain. Per germline, CDR1 SGDLS and CDR2 YYNGEE. The V end was cut by 0 bases, the J end by 7 bases, with 8 bases between. This CDR3 has 12 amino acids. The CDR3 DNA is TGTGCCAGCAGCGTAGGTCGAGGAGAGCAGTACTTC. Its translation: CASSVGRGEQYF.

This sequence joins TRBV7-9 and TRBJ2-1; 11 bases line up with TRBD2. CDR3 length equals 18 residues. Germline V CDR1 and CDR2: SEHNR, FQNEAQ (reference sequence). The junction had 14 bases not matched to a gene; V was cut back by 4 bases and J by 6 bases. The CDR3 loop reads CASSSSSGRFNLVNEQFF. For the CDR3, the DNA is TGTGCCAGCAGCTCCTCTAGCGGGAGGTTTAACTTGGTCAATGAGCAGTTCTTC.

The chain couples TRBV7-6 to TRBJ1-2; D is unclear. The CDR3 is 15 amino acids. The V gene lost 3 bases and the J gene lost 0 bases, with 11 bases spanning the gap. The germline V gene encodes CDR1 SGHVS and CDR2 FNYEAQ. The CDR3 loop reads CASSLCYRTNYGYTF. In nucleotides, the CDR3 is TGTGCCAGCAGCTTGTGCTACAGAACTAACTATGGCTACACCTTC. The variable domain in full, completed from reference TRBV7-6 and TRBJ1-2, reads GAGVSQSPRYKVTKRGQDVALRCDPISGHVSLYWYRQALGQGPEFLTYFNYEAQQDKSGLPNDRFSAERPEGSISTLTIQRTEQRDSAMYRCASSLCYRTNYGYTFGSGTRLTVV.

V is TRBV5-4 and J is TRBJ2-5, with 7 nucleotides matching TRBD1. The V gene end was trimmed by 0 bases and the J gene end by 1 base; junction bases not matched to a gene: 3. Per the germline V gene, CDR1 is SGHNT and CDR2 is YYREEE (reference sequence). The CDR3 runs 15 residues. CDR3 bases: TGTGCCAGCAGCTTGGTAGGGGGCAGCCAAGAGACCCAGTACTTC. It is translated as CASSLVGGSQETQYF.

The chain couples TRBV5-4 to TRBJ1-2, with D possibly being TRBD1 (6 bases). V was cut by 0 bases and J by 3 bases, with 9 bases left in between. The CDR3 consists of 14 residues. Looked up from germline, CDR1 is SGHNT and CDR2 is YYREEE (reference sequence). The CDR3 coding sequence is TGTGCCAGCAGCTTGGGTGCAGGGGACTATGGCTACACCTTC. It specifies CASSLGAGDYGYTF.

This rearrangement joins TRBV2 to TRBJ2-1; D ambiguous. The V and J ends lost 5 bases and 0 bases respectively, with 8 bases between them. Germline V gene lookup returns CDR1 SNHLY and CDR2 FYNNEI. The CDR3 is 14 amino acids. In DNA, the CDR3 is TGTGCCAGCAGTCCGGAGCTCTCCTACAATGAGCAGTTCTTC. It specifies CASSPELSYNEQFF.

The table lists this clone with a count of one. V usage is TRBV6-5 and J usage is TRBJ1-2; 9 nucleotides match TRBD1. The germline CDR1 and CDR2 sequences are MNHEY and SVGAGI. The CDR3 extends over 12 amino acids. V lost 11 bases to trimming and J lost 3 bases; unmatched junction nucleotides: 4. The CDR3 bases are TGTGCCGCTGGGACAGGGCACTATGGCTACACCTTC. Translated: CAAGTGHYGYTF.

The sample holds a few counts of this clone. V gene TRBV5-1 combines with J gene TRBJ2-7; D gene unclear. This CDR3 comprises 14 residues. Germline CDR1 reads SGHRS; CDR2 reads YFSETQ. V dropped 0 bases and J dropped 2 bases, with 9 bases sitting between them. CDR3 DNA sequence: TGCGCCAGCAGCTTGGTTGTATCCCCCTACGAGCAGTACTTC. This translates into CASSLVVSPYEQYF.

A single count supports this clone. The chain has TRBV5-1 and TRBJ2-3; 8 positions match TRBD2. Germline trimming cut 0 bases from V and 6 bases from J; bases unmatched to any gene: 15. Germline V CDR1 and CDR2: SGHRS, YFSETQ. This CDR3 has 18 residues. The CDR3 DNA sequence: TGCGCCAGCAGCTTGGGACATCGAGGAGCGGGAGTAACTGATACGCAGTATTTT. It yields the protein CASSLGHRGAGVTDTQYF.

This chain links TRBV29-1 with TRBJ2-3, with a weak D call TRBD2 (5 bases). V lost 4 bases and J 2 bases, leaving 19 bases between the germline ends. The CDR3 spans 16 residues. Germline-derived CDR1 and CDR2 are SQVTM and ANQGSEA. Here the CDR3 DNA reads TGCAGCGTTGCGCCCCGGCGGAGGATCACCACAGATACGCAGTATTTT. Its translation: CSVAPRRRITTDTQYF.

The chain employs TRBV5-1 and TRBJ2-2; 11 nucleotides agree with TRBD2. The CDR3 covers 17 residues. The germline CDR1 and CDR2 sequences are SGHRS and YFSETQ. Trimming took 4 bases from V and 2 from J; bases not matched to a gene: 7. CDR3 in DNA: TGCGCCAGCAGCGATAGGACTAGCGGGTTTAACACCGGGGAGCTGTTTTTT. Protein sequence: CASSDRTSGFNTGELFF.

The rearrangement uses TRBV4-3 and TRBJ2-1; TRBD2 aligns across 7 bases. Trimming took 0 bases from V and 5 from J; bases not matched to a gene: 16. This CDR3 has 19 amino acids. Per germline, CDR1 LGHNA and CDR2 YSLEER. CDR3 in amino acids: CASSQETSRPYIFNNEQFF. As DNA, the CDR3 is TGCGCCAGCAGCCAAGAGACTAGCAGGCCGTACATCTTTAACAATGAGCAGTTCTTC.